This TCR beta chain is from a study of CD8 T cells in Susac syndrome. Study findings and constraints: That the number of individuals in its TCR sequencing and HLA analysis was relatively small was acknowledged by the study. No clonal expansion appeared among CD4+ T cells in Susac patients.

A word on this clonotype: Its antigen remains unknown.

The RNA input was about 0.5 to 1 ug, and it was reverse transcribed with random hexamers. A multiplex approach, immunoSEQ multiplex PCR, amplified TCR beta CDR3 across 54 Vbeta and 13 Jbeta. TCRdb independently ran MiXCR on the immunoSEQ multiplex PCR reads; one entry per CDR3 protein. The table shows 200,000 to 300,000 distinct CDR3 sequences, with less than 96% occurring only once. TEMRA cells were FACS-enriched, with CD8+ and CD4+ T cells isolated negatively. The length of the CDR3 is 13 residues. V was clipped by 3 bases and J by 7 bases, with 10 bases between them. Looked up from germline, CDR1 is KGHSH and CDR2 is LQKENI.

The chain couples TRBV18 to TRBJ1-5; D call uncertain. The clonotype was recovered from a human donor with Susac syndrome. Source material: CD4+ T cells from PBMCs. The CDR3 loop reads CASSPDRSQPQHF. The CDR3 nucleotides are TGTGCCAGCTCACCGGACCGGTCGCAGCCCCAGCATTTT.